Described below is a single T cell receptor (beta chain) sequence and its context. Its target is not known. This specimen comes from a study of T cells after yellow fever vaccination. Overall study results and limits: FACS-sorted repertoires could harbor abundant contaminating bulk-population clonotypes. The CD4 compartment and the CD8 compartment contained a small share of clonotypes in common.

Germline V gene data show CDR1 as SEHNR and CDR2 as FQNEAQ (reference sequence). This CDR3 is 15 amino acids long. Losses at the gene ends were 5 bases for V and 0 bases for J; bases not matched to a gene: 5. 5'RACE template switching generated TCR cDNA, adding a universal primer site and UMIs. MiXCR, run by TCRdb on the 5' RACE reads, gives a single entry per CDR3 protein. The sample yields a few hundred thousand distinct CDR3 sequences, 9.5% to 15% seen once. The V and J genes are TRBV7-9 and TRBJ1-1; 8 bases are a match to TRBD1. The TCR was taken from a man aged 18 to 30 who received the YFV17D yellow fever vaccine. The sequencing here drew on CD4+ T cells sorted from PBMCs, taken 15 days after the yellow fever booster vaccination. CDR3 nucleotides: TGTGCCAGCAGCCTACAGGGGGTCATGAACACTGAAGCTTTCTTT. Translation gives CASSLQGVMNTEAFF.